The next 14 T cell receptor beta chains were all read from a single sample in a study of breast tumors, draining lymph nodes, adjacent tissues. TCRdb fed the multiplex PCR reads into MiXCR, producing one record per CDR3 protein. Of 70,000 or so distinct CDR3 sequences listed, around two fifths were seen once; the top ten hold around 8%. Material: breast tumor tissue. The receptors here all came from a female donor with breast cancer. Some clones in this sample may be carry-over from other donors' samples.

This clonotype turned up a few times. This chain links TRBV29-1 with TRBJ2-1, with D perhaps matching TRBD1 (5 bases). CDR3 length equals 14 residues. The germline V gene has CDR1 SQVTM and CDR2 ANQGSEA. The germline V and J ends were trimmed by 7 bases and 0 bases, with 13 bases remaining between them. The CDR3 is CSAGIPSSYNEQFF. The CDR3 DNA follows: TGCAGCGCAGGGATTCCGAGCTCCTACAATGAGCAGTTCTTC.

This clonotype has ten or more counts. The chain couples TRBV19 to TRBJ1-5, with D possibly TRBD1 on 6 matching bases. The V end lost 3 bases, the J end lost 1 base, and 13 bases lay between the germline ends. CDR3 length: 16 amino acids. CDR1 is LNHDA and CDR2 is SQIVND in the germline V gene (reference sequence). CDR3 coding DNA: TGTGCCAGTAGTATGGGACCCGACAGGAGCAATCAGCCCCAGCATTTT. Translation gives CASSMGPDRSNQPQHF.

As for this clonotype: This may stem from a read error, because a much larger clone lies one nucleotide away. This chain connects TRBV5-1 to TRBJ1-1, with TRBD1 identical over 8 bases. Germline lookup yields CDR1 SGHRS and CDR2 YFSETQ. Germline trimming cut 4 bases from V and 0 bases from J; bases unmatched to any gene: 11. There are 17 residues in the CDR3. The chain's CDR3 is CASSPVRTGRMNTEAFF. CDR3 in DNA: TGCGCCAGCAGCCCCGTTAGGACAGGGAGAATGAACACTGAAGCTTTCTTT.

This clonotype was picked up a small number of times. Just one base apart from a much larger clone, this may be a read error. The chain employs TRBV5-6 and TRBJ2-7; 8 bases map to TRBD2. The J segment lost 4 bases and the V segment lost 5 bases, leaving 8 bases of the junction unmatched. The CDR3 spans 14 residues. Germline CDR1 and CDR2: SGHDT and YYEEEE. The CDR3 region has the DNA TGTGCCAGCAGTGAAGCGGGAGCCGGGTACGAGCAGTACTTC. It is translated as CASSEAGAGYEQYF. Combining the CDR3 with reference TRBV5-6 and TRBJ2-7 gives the whole variable domain DAGVTQSPTHLIKTRGQQVTLRCSPKSGHDTVSWYQQALGQGPQFIFQYYEEEERQRGNFPDRFSGHQFPNYSSELNVNALLLGDSALYLCASSEAGAGYEQYFGPGTRLTVT.

In the case of this clonotype: At one end, the junction sequence differs from germline, possibly due to a read error. The gene calls are TRBV7-9 and TRBJ2-4; 7 bases line up with TRBD2. CDR1 is SEHNR, CDR2 FQNEAQ, per germline (reference sequence). This CDR3 has 15 amino acids. The CDR3 coding sequence is TGTGCCAGCAGCCCGACGGGGGGAGCCAAAAACATTCAGCACTTC. It translates to CASSPTGGAKNIQHF. Filled out from reference TRBV7-9 and TRBJ2-4, the complete variable domain reads DTGVSQNPRHKITKRGQNVTFRCDPISEHNRLYWYRQTLGQGPEFLTYFQNEAQLEKSRLLSDRFSAERPKGSFSTLEIQRTEQGDSAMYLCASSPTGGAKNIQHFGAGTRLSVL.

This clonotype was counted ten times or more. CDR3 nucleotides: TGTGCCAGCAGTTTAGAAATAGCGGGGTACAATGAGCAGTTCTTC. Encoded protein: CASSLEIAGYNEQFF. The genes are TRBV12-3 or TRBV12-4 and TRBJ2-1, with TRBD2 identical over 8 bases. CDR3 length equals 15 residues. With 1 base clipped from V and 4 bases from J, the junction kept 3 bases outside the gene matches.

This clonotype was recorded many times. The chain links TRBV24-1 to TRBJ2-5; possibly TRBD2 for D (5 bases). The length of the CDR3 is 17 residues. V dropped 0 bases and J dropped 4 bases, with 17 bases sitting between them. CDR1 KGHDR and CDR2 SFDVKD come from the germline V gene. CDR3 amino acids: CATSDLAGQTLGETQYF. The CDR3 DNA reads TGTGCCACCAGTGATTTGGCGGGCCAAACCCTGGGAGAGACCCAGTACTTC.

This rearrangement joins TRBV2 to TRBJ1-4; D remains ambiguous. The CDR3 covers 12 residues. Looked up from germline, CDR1 is SNHLY and CDR2 is FYNNEI. Trimming removed 5 bases at V and 6 bases at J, with 7 bases between. The DNA for the CDR3 is TGTGCCAGCAGTTATCTGGATGAAAAACTGTTTTTT. Amino acid sequence: CASSYLDEKLFF. Filled out from reference TRBV2 and TRBJ1-4, the complete variable domain reads EPEVTQTPSHQVTQMGQEVILRCVPISNHLYFYWYRQILGQKVEFLVSFYNNEISEKSEIFDDQFSVERPDGSNFTLKIRSTKLEDSAMYFCASSYLDEKLFFGSGTQLSVL.

The count of this clonotype is one. An end of the junction does not agree with germline; a read error may underlie this. The chain has TRBV9 and TRBJ2-5, with 14 bases matching TRBD2. This CDR3 comprises 14 residues. Germline V gives CDR1 SGDLS, CDR2 YYNGEE. This CDR3 reads CASSLGLAGETQSF. CDR3 DNA sequence: TGTGCCAGCAGCTTGGGACTAGCGGGAGAGACCCAGTCCTTC.

This clonotype was counted at least ten times. The chain combines TRBV5-1 with TRBJ1-1, with D hard to call. V was pared by 5 bases and J by 0 bases, with 8 bases between. CDR3 size: 13 residues. CDR1 is SGHRS and CDR2 is YFSETQ in the germline V gene. CDR3 in amino acids: CASSGQMNTEAFF. The CDR3, as DNA: TGCGCCAGCAGTGGGCAGATGAACACTGAAGCTTTCTTT.

This chain connects TRBV15 to TRBJ1-4; D not resolved. Trimming took 3 bases from V and 0 from J, leaving 11 bases between them. This CDR3 has 16 residues. The germline CDR1 and CDR2 sequences are LNHNV and YYDKDF (reference sequence). CDR3 residues: CATSSTITATNEKLFF. As DNA, the CDR3 is TGTGCCACCAGCAGTACCATTACAGCAACTAATGAAAAACTGTTTTTT.

This clonotype was counted at least ten times. The rearrangement links TRBV29-1 to TRBJ2-5; D is perhaps TRBD2 (5 bases). This CDR3 has 13 amino acids. The germline CDR1 and CDR2 sequences are SQVTM and ANQGSEA. The V gene lost 3 bases and the J gene lost 2 bases, with 10 bases spanning the gap. The CDR3 DNA reads TGCAGCGTTGACCGACGGAGGCAAGAGACCCAGTACTTC. Protein product: CSVDRRRQETQYF.

This clonotype was detected ten times or more. The genes are TRBV12-5 and TRBJ2-3; either TRBD1 or TRBD2 may supply D (6 bases each). The CDR3 length is 17 residues. Trimming pared 5 bases from V and 2 bases from J, leaving 20 bases between. Germline values: CDR1 LGHNT, CDR2 FRNRAP. Here the CDR3 DNA reads TGTGCTAGTGGTCGCGTGGTGAGGGGGGCCAACACAGATACGCAGTATTTT. Translated: CASGRVVRGANTDTQYF.

This clonotype was seen a single time. CDR3 DNA sequence: TGCGCCAGCAGCCCTGGTGGACAGGCTGGGACCCAGTACTTC. Translation: CASSPGGQAGTQYF. The chain employs TRBV5-1 and TRBJ2-5; 7 bases align to TRBD1. V lost 4 bases and J lost 7; bases outside the gene matches: 10. Germline-derived CDR1 and CDR2 are SGHRS and YFSETQ. The length of the CDR3 is 14 residues.